Below, 17 T cell receptor beta chains from the same sample are listed, as sequenced in a study of cytotoxic CD8 clonotypes in ibrutinib-treated CLL. Method: immunoSEQ multiplex PCR; TCRdb's copy keeps in-frame clones and lacks some. The top ten hold just over 5% of the sample, which has 110,000 to 150,000 clones, about 76% seen once. The specimen was PBMCs, collected after 24 months of ibrutinib treatment. Every receptor here comes from a human donor with chronic lymphocytic leukemia.

This clone was detected only a few times. The genes are TRBV7-3 and TRBJ1-1; D gene uncertain. The CDR3 is 13 residues long. The V gene's germline CDR1 is SGHTA and CDR2 FQGTGA. Trimming removed 5 bases at V and 5 bases at J, with 12 bases between. The CDR3 loop reads CASSLLGRTEAFF. CDR3 coding DNA: TGTGCCAGCAGCCTCCTCGGGCGGACTGAAGCTTTCTTT. Full variable domain (rest looked up from reference TRBV7-3 and TRBJ1-1): GAGVSQTPSNKVTEKGKYVELRCDPISGHTALYWYRQSLGQGPEFLIYFQGTGAADDSGLPNDRFFAVRPEGSVSTLKIQRTERGDSAVYLCASSLLGRTEAFFGQGTRLTVV.

The sample holds one count of this clone. The chain combines TRBV30 with TRBJ1-2; possibly TRBD1 for D (6 bases). This CDR3 spans 13 amino acids. V lost 4 bases and J 4 bases, leaving 13 bases between the germline ends. Germline V gene sequence: CDR1 GTSNPN, CDR2 SVGIG (reference sequence). DNA for the CDR3: TGTGCCTGGACCCGCGACAGGCCCTATGGCTACACCTTC. Translated, it gives CAWTRDRPYGYTF.

This clone was seen ten or more times. V gene TRBV20-1 combines with J gene TRBJ2-7, with D unclear. Per the germline V gene, CDR1 is DFQATT and CDR2 is SNEGSKA (reference sequence). The CDR3 has 10 amino acids. The V end lost 5 bases, the J end lost 5 bases, and 7 bases lay between the germline ends. Here the CDR3 reads CSALGNEQYF. The CDR3 region has the DNA TGCAGTGCTTTAGGTAACGAGCAGTACTTC.

The chain couples TRBV19 to TRBJ1-5; 7 nucleotides line up with TRBD1. Losses at the gene ends were 6 bases for V and 4 bases for J; bases not matched to a gene: 3. The CDR3 extends over 13 amino acids. Germline assignment: CDR1 LNHDA and CDR2 SQIVND (reference sequence). Written as DNA, the CDR3 is TGTGCCAGTAGGGTCAGGGGGAATCAGCCCCAGCATTTT. This codes for CASRVRGNQPQHF. Full variable domain (missing parts from reference TRBV19 and TRBJ1-5): DGGITQSPKYLFRKEGQNVTLSCEQNLNHDAMYWYRQDPGQGLRLIYYSQIVNDFQKGDIAEGYSVSREKKESFPLTVTSAQKNPTAFYLCASRVRGNQPQHFGDGTRLSIL.

The J gene is TRBJ2-5, the V gene TRBV7-2; 8 bases match TRBD1. V trimming: 4 bases; J trimming: 4 bases; junction bases outside the gene matches: 5. The CDR3 spans 14 residues. Germline-derived CDR1 and CDR2 are SGHTA and FQGNSA. CDR3 in DNA: TGTGCCAGCAGCTCGCCAGGGGGCCCAGAGACCCAGTACTTC. Amino acids: CASSSPGGPETQYF.

This clone has a single count. The rearrangement joins TRBV18 to TRBJ2-1; TRBD2 matches 14 bases. Germline-derived CDR1 and CDR2 are KGHSH and LQKENI. Losses at the gene ends were 3 bases for V and 10 bases for J; bases not matched to a gene: 17. This CDR3 has 19 amino acids. CDR3 residues: CASSPYGTSGSGSPREQFF. The CDR3 DNA sequence: TGTGCCAGCTCACCGTACGGGACTAGCGGGAGTGGTTCCCCCCGGGAGCAGTTCTTC.

V gene TRBV6-5 combines with J gene TRBJ2-1; a weak D match, TRBD2 (5 bases). V was clipped by 8 bases and J by 3 bases, with 17 bases between them. From germline, CDR1 is MNHEY and CDR2 SVGAGI. This CDR3 comprises 15 residues. The CDR3 nucleotides read TGTGCCAGCGGAAACCCACGGGATCACTACAATGAGCAGTTCTTC. Amino acid sequence: CASGNPRDHYNEQFF.

This chain links TRBV19 with TRBJ2-5; TRBD2 matches 12 bases. Looked up from germline, CDR1 is LNHDA and CDR2 is SQIVND (reference sequence). The CDR3 length is 17 residues. V lost 2 bases to trimming and J lost 7 bases; unmatched junction nucleotides: 11. CDR3 sequence (DNA): TGTGCCAGTAGTATAAGCCTAGCGGGGGGGAGGCTGGGGACCCAGTACTTC. Translated, it gives CASSISLAGGRLGTQYF.

The chain employs TRBV30 and TRBJ1-3, with D unresolved. The CDR3 spans 11 residues. CDR1 is GTSNPN and CDR2 is SVGIG in the germline V gene (reference sequence). Trimming pared 2 bases from V and 4 bases from J, leaving 3 bases between. CDR3 sequence (DNA): TGTGCCTGGAGTTCGGGAAACACCATATATTTT. This translates into CAWSSGNTIYF.

The rearrangement uses TRBV6-5 and TRBJ2-2; 9 nucleotides align to TRBD1. V shed 6 bases, J shed 7 bases, and the junction held 9 bases outside the gene matches. The CDR3 is made up of 15 amino acids. From germline, CDR1 is MNHEY and CDR2 SVGAGI. Here the CDR3 DNA reads TGTGCCAGCAGCCGTAACAGGGGGCAGGGCGGGGAGCTGTTTTTT. Protein product: CASSRNRGQGGELFF.

This chain joins TRBV9 and TRBJ2-3; D is uncertain. Germline assignment: CDR1 SGDLS and CDR2 YYNGEE. The CDR3 is made up of 13 amino acids. V lost 0 bases and J 3 bases, leaving 5 bases between the germline ends. The CDR3 coding sequence is TGTGCCAGCAGCGTAGTGGGGACAGATACGCAGTATTTT. The encoded protein is CASSVVGTDTQYF.

In its sample, this clone was seen once. V is TRBV27 and J is TRBJ2-3; D might be TRBD1 (5 bases). With 2 bases removed from V and 4 bases from J, the gap between germline ends came to 16 bases. This CDR3 has 16 amino acids. Germline V gene sequence: CDR1 MNHEY, CDR2 SMNVEV (reference sequence). This CDR3 reads CASSLGAGLGSDTQYF. The CDR3 DNA reads TGTGCCAGCAGTTTAGGGGCAGGGCTCGGGTCAGATACGCAGTATTTT.

V is TRBV11-2 and J is TRBJ2-3, with D uncertain. Germline V gives CDR1 SGHAT, CDR2 FQNNGV. The V end was cut by 7 bases, the J end by 4 bases, with 9 bases between. The length of the CDR3 is 12 residues. The CDR3 region is CASTPRADTQYF. The CDR3 DNA reads TGTGCCAGCACCCCAAGAGCAGATACGCAGTATTTT.

This clone has a handful of counts. The chain recombines TRBV7-3 with TRBJ2-2; possibly TRBD1 for D (6 bases). This CDR3 has 16 residues. V lost 2 bases and J lost 2, with 12 bases in between. Germline-derived CDR1 and CDR2 are SGHTA and FQGTGA. The CDR3, as DNA: TGTGCCAGCAGCTTATGGGGGCCGGGAAACACCGGGGAGCTGTTTTTT. Translation gives CASSLWGPGNTGELFF. Complete variable domain (other parts from reference TRBV7-3 and TRBJ2-2): GAGVSQTPSNKVTEKGKYVELRCDPISGHTALYWYRQSLGQGPEFLIYFQGTGAADDSGLPNDRFFAVRPEGSVSTLKIQRTERGDSAVYLCASSLWGPGNTGELFFGEGSRLTVL.

J is TRBJ2-1 and V is TRBV21-1; TRBD2, the table's D call, was not compared with the DNA. TRBV21-1 is given as a pseudogene. This CDR3 comprises 13 residues. CDR3: CASSLGRYNEQFF. Written as DNA, the CDR3 is TGTGCCAGCAGCCTCGGGAGGTACAATGAGCAGTTCTTC.

This chain uses TRBV5-1 with TRBJ2-3; 9 bases match TRBD1. The V and J ends lost 0 bases and 5 bases, in that order; junction bases with no gene match: 1. Germline loops: CDR1 SGHRS, CDR2 YFSETQ. CDR3 length: 14 amino acids. CDR3 nucleotides: TGCGCCAGCAGCTTGGGGGACAGGGTAGATACGCAGTATTTT. Its protein product is CASSLGDRVDTQYF.

The gene calls are TRBV5-1 and TRBJ1-1; tentatively, D is TRBD1 (6 bases). Trimming left V 4 bases short and J 1 base short, with 23 bases between. CDR1 SGHRS and CDR2 YFSETQ come from the germline V gene. This CDR3 comprises 18 residues. The DNA of the CDR3 is TGCGCCAGCAGCAGCCAGGGGCCCACTCCCTTACCGAACACTGAAGCTTTCTTT. Translating it yields CASSSQGPTPLPNTEAFF. Based on the CDR3 plus reference TRBV5-1 and TRBJ1-1, the full variable domain is KAGVTQTPRYLIKTRGQQVTLSCSPISGHRSVSWYQQTPGQGLQFLFEYFSETQRNKGNFPGRFSGRQFSNSRSEMNVSTLELGDSALYLCASSSQGPTPLPNTEAFFGQGTRLTVV.